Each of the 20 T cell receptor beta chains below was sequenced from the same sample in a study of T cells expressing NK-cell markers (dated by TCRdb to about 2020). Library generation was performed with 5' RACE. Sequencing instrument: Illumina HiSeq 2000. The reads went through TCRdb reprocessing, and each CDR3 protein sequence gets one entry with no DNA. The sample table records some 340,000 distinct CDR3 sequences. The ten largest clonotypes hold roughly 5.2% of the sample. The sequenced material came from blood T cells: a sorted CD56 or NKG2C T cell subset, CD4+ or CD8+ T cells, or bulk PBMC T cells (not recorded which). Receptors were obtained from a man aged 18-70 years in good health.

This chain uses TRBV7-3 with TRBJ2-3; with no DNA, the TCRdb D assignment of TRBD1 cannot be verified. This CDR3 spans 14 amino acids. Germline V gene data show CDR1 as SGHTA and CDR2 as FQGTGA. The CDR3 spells CASSWGRSTDTQYF.

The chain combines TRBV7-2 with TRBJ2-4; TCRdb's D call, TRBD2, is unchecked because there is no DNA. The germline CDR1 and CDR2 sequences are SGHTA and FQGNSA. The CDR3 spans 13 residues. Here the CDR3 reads CASSPANGNIQYF.

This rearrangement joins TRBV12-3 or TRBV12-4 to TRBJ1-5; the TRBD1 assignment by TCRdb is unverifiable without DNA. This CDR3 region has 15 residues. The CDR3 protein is CASSPTGRRGQPQHF.

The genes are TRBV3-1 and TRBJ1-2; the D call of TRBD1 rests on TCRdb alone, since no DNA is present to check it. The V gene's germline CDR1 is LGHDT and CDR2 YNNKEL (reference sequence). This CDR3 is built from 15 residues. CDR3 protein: CASSPHDRDGYGYTF.

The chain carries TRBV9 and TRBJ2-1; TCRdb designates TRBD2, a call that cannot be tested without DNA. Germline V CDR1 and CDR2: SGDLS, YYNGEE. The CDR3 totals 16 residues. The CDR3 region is CASSAGLAGGVDEQFF.

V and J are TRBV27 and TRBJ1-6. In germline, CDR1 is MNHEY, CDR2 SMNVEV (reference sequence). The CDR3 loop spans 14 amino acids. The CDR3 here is CASGPSGHNSPLHF.

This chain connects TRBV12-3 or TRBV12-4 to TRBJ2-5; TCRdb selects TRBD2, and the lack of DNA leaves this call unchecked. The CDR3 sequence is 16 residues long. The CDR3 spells CASSFQSGGAAETQYF.

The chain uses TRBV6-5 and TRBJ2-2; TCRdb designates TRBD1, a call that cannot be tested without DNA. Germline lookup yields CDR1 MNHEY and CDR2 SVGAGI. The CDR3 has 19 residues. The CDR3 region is CASSYLMEVGTEKDGELFF.

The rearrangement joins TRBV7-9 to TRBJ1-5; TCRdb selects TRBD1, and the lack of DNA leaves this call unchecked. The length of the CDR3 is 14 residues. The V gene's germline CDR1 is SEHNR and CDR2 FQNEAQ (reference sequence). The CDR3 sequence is CASSTGGWNQPQHF.

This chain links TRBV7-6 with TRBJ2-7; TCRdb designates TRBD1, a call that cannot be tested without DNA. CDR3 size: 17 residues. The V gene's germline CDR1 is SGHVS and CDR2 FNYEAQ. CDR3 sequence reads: CASSRDRGPTPIYEQYF.

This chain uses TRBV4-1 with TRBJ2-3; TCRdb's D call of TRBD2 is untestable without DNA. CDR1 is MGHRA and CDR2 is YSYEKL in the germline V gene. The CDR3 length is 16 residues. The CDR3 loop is CASSQDGTIAADTQYF.

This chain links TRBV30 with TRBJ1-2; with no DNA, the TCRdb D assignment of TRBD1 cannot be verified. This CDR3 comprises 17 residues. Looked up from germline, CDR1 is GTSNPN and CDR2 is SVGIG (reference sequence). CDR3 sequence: CAWKAGDRGFPNYGYTF.

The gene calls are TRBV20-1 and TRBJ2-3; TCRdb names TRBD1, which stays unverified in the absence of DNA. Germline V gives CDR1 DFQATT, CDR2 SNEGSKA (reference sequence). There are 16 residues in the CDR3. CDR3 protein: CSADRPRGPRGDTQYF.

CDR3 protein: CASSLAGIGNTEAFF. The chain is built from TRBV5-1 and TRBJ1-1. Germline V lookup: CDR1 SGHRS, CDR2 YFSETQ. This CDR3 contains 15 residues. Full variable domain (rest looked up from reference TRBV5-1 and TRBJ1-1): KAGVTQTPRYLIKTRGQQVTLSCSPISGHRSVSWYQQTPGQGLQFLFEYFSETQRNKGNFPGRFSGRQFSNSRSEMNVSTLELGDSALYLCASSLAGIGNTEAFFGQGTRLTVV.

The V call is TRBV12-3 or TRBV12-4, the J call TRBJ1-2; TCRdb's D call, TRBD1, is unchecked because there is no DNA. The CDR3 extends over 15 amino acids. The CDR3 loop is CASSRRGWGADGYTF.

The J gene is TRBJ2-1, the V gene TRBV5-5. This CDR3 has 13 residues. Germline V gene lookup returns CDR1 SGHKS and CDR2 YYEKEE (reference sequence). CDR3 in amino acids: CASSWALDNEQFF.

The CDR3 spells CASCRGQANQPQHF. The chain is built from TRBV12-3 or TRBV12-4 and TRBJ1-5; TCRdb proposes TRBD1, but this gene call is untestable without DNA. CDR3 length: 14 residues.

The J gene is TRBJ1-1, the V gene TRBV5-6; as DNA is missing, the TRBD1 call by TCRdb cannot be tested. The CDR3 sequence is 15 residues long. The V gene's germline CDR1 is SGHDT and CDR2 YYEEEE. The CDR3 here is CASSSLDRDNTEAFF. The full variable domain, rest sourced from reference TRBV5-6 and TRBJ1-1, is DAGVTQSPTHLIKTRGQQVTLRCSPKSGHDTVSWYQQALGQGPQFIFQYYEEEERQRGNFPDRFSGHQFPNYSSELNVNALLLGDSALYLCASSSLDRDNTEAFFGQGTRLTVV.

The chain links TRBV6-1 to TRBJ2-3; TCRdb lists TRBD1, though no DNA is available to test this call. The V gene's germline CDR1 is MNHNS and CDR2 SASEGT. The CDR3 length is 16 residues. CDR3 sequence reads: CASSEYGTEFTDTQYF.

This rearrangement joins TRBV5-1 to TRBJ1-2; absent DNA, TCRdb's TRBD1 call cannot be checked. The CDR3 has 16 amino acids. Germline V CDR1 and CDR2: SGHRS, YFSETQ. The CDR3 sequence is CASSRGQGGGNYGYTF.